A single sample is the source of the 13 T cell receptor beta chains below, sequenced in a study (dated by TCRdb to between 2015 and 2017). The method behind the library was 5' RACE. The sequencer listed for this sample is Illumina MiSeq. TCRdb trimmed public reads at Q25 via fastp, called clones via MiXCR and kept in-frame beta chains. Entries that share a CDR3 protein sequence are merged under the most common genes and DNA. The sample yields under 65,000 distinct CDR3 sequences; less than 25% were counted once. The top ten clonotypes cover 2.5% to 4% of the sample. Tregs were isolated as CD4+CD25+CD127-/low cells. The sample comprised tumor-infiltrating Tregs sorted from the breast tumor. The receptors derive from a female donor with breast cancer.

The V and J genes are TRBV6-5 and TRBJ2-1, with unresolved D. The CDR3 contains 15 residues. V dropped 3 bases and J dropped 4 bases, with 13 bases sitting between them. The germline CDR1 and CDR2 sequences are MNHEY and SVGAGI. The CDR3 coding sequence is TGTGCCAGCAGTTATAGAAGTCCCGGTTACAATGAGCAGTTCTTC. This sequence encodes CASSYRSPGYNEQFF.

This clonotype was recorded a few times. The chain has TRBV6-5 and TRBJ1-2; D might be TRBD1 (5 bases). Trimming left V 7 bases short and J 2 bases short, with 11 bases between. The CDR3 runs 13 residues. Germline V CDR1 and CDR2: MNHEY, SVGAGI. The CDR3 sequence: CASTQRQNYGYTF. As DNA, the CDR3 is TGTGCCAGCACCCAAAGACAGAACTATGGCTACACCTTC.

With regard to this clonotype: This may be a read error, as it is one base from a much larger clone. The chain has TRBV27 and TRBJ1-1; D gene ambiguous. V lost 6 bases to trimming and J lost 2 bases, with 10 bases between them. The CDR3 is 13 amino acids. From germline, CDR1 is MNHEY and CDR2 SMNVEV (reference sequence). The CDR3 DNA reads TGTGCCAGCAGCCAACGGGGAAACACTGAAGCTTTCTTT. Amino acid sequence: CASSQRGNTEAFF.

This clonotype has only a few counts. This chain connects TRBV5-4 to TRBJ2-5, with 9 bases identical to TRBD2. The germline V gene encodes CDR1 SGHNT and CDR2 YYREEE (reference sequence). This CDR3 is 16 amino acids long. J gave up 0 bases and V 4 bases, and 7 bases lay outside the gene matches. The CDR3 sequence: CASSPGTSSNQETQYF. As DNA, the CDR3 is TGTGCCAGCAGCCCCGGGACTAGCTCCAACCAAGAGACCCAGTACTTC.

V gene TRBV20-1 combines with J gene TRBJ1-1, with 8 bases fitting TRBD1. V was clipped by 6 bases and J by 8 bases; unmatched bases: 5. The CDR3 is 11 residues long. Germline-derived CDR1 and CDR2 are DFQATT and SNEGSKA (reference sequence). The CDR3 bases are TGCAGTGCCCCGGGACAGGCCGAAGCTTTCTTT. It yields the protein CSAPGQAEAFF.

The chain couples TRBV5-1 to TRBJ2-7, with 7 bases matching TRBD1. The V segment lost 3 bases and the J segment 0 bases; nucleotides outside the gene matches: 6. Per the germline V gene, CDR1 is SGHRS and CDR2 is YFSETQ. The CDR3 runs to 15 residues. CDR3 DNA: TGCGCCAGCAGCTCCGCGACAGGGTTCTCCTACGAGCAGTACTTC. It translates to CASSSATGFSYEQYF.

J is TRBJ2-1 and V is TRBV28; 10 bases fit TRBD1. Germline V lookup: CDR1 MDHEN, CDR2 SYDVKM. Trimming cost V 5 bases and J 8 bases; bases outside gene matches: 15. The CDR3 extends over 17 amino acids. CDR3 coding DNA: TGTGCCAGCAGTCGGATCGGTTGGACAGGGGGTTGGGATGAGCAGTTCTTC. Translating it yields CASSRIGWTGGWDEQFF.

Ten or more counts support this clonotype. The CDR3 nucleotides are TGTGCCATCGAAGACAGGGGGAGCTCCTACGAGCAGTACTTC. This codes for CAIEDRGSSYEQYF. The rearrangement joins TRBV28 to TRBJ2-7; 9 bases align to TRBD1. The germline CDR1 and CDR2 sequences are MDHEN and SYDVKM. V lost 10 bases to trimming and J lost 0 bases; unmatched junction nucleotides: 7. This CDR3 is built from 14 residues.

This clonotype showed up just a few times. The rearrangement joins TRBV7-8 to TRBJ2-3; TRBD2 agrees at 8 bases. V was clipped by 5 bases and J by 6 bases; unmatched bases: 10. The CDR3 runs 15 residues. Germline lookup yields CDR1 SGHVS and CDR2 FQNEAQ. CDR3 amino acids: CASSIGRSGSDTQYF. CDR3 coding DNA: TGTGCCAGCAGCATAGGGAGGAGCGGGAGTGATACGCAGTATTTT.

The J gene is TRBJ2-5, the V gene TRBV3-1, with TRBD1 matching 10 bases. This CDR3 has 13 residues. V was pared by 3 bases and J by 7 bases, with 2 bases of the junction left unmatched. Germline CDR1 and CDR2: LGHDT and YNNKEL (reference sequence). CDR3 in amino acids: CASSQTGGVTQYF. DNA of the CDR3: TGTGCCAGCAGCCAGACAGGGGGCGTGACCCAGTACTTC.

This clonotype turned up a few times. The chain recombines TRBV5-1 with TRBJ2-2; TRBD2 matches at 9 bases. Trimming at V came to 6 bases and at J to 4 bases, leaving 7 bases not matched to a gene. CDR1 is SGHRS, CDR2 YFSETQ, per germline. The CDR3 spans 15 residues. As DNA, the CDR3 is TGCGCCAGCATGCGGGGACTAGCAGGCACCGGGGAGCTGTTTTTT. Amino acids: CASMRGLAGTGELFF.

J is TRBJ1-2 and V is TRBV28, with a weak D call TRBD1 (5 bases). V was trimmed by 6 bases and J by 4 bases, leaving 12 bases between them. In germline, CDR1 is MDHEN, CDR2 SYDVKM. The CDR3 runs to 13 residues. The CDR3 DNA reads TGTGCCAGCAGATTCACAGGATTCTATGGCTACACCTTC. It is translated as CASRFTGFYGYTF.

In the case of this clonotype: Its ends do not fully match the called genes, so a read error is possible. This CDR3 reads CASSLDQSSYAQYF. Written as DNA, the CDR3 is TGTGCCAGCAGCCTGGACCAGAGCTCCTACGCGCAGTACTTC. The rearrangement uses TRBV12-3 or TRBV12-4 and TRBJ2-7; D uncertain. The CDR3 sequence is 14 residues long.